Detailed here is one T cell receptor beta chain. With 3 bases clipped from V and 3 bases from J, the junction kept 8 bases outside the gene matches. Germline lookup yields CDR1 MDHEN and CDR2 SYDVKM. This CDR3 is 16 amino acids long. The source of the sample is a study of blood T cell repertoires in COVID-19. Turning to the study itself: There were acute and convalescent COVID-19 samples, and they came from the United States, Italy and Spain.

As originally analysed: Nucleated cell number was recorded as an estimate derived from reference gene primer amplification. TCRdb's copy holds only in-frame clones and misses some; the assay was immunoSEQ multiplex PCR. The V and J calls and the clone size are those of that table, but D and trimming were determined from the DNA. Of a few hundred thousand clones listed, about 88% were seen once; the top ten hold 15% to 20%. The TCR comes from a man aged 45-60 years with COVID-19, enrolled during active disease. The sequenced material came from peripheral blood. V and J are TRBV28 and TRBJ2-3; 8 bases are shared with TRBD2. The CDR3 protein is CASSFQAAGVTDTQYF. Here the CDR3 DNA reads TGTGCCAGCAGTTTTCAGGCAGCGGGGGTAACAGATACGCAGTATTTT.